The 25 T cell receptor beta chains listed next were all sequenced from one sample in a study of blood T cell repertoires in COVID-19. Using immunoSEQ multiplex PCR, the repertoire was profiled, and TCRdb retains in-frame clones only, with some absent. The sample lists about 16,000 clones; around 90% were seen once. The sequencing input was peripheral blood. The receptors come from a man aged 55 to 70 with active COVID-19.

The chain employs TRBV11-2 and TRBJ2-1, with a weak D call TRBD2 (5 bases). Trimming cost V 5 bases and J 4 bases, with 15 bases left between them. This CDR3 is built from 15 residues. CDR1 and CDR2 from the germline V gene are SGHAT and FQNNGV. The CDR3 protein is CASSPTKRAYNEQFF. CDR3 DNA sequence: TGTGCCAGCAGCCCTACTAAGAGGGCTTACAATGAGCAGTTCTTC.

Comments on this clone: Mismatch with germline at one junction end may stem from a read error. The chain uses TRBV19 and TRBJ2-2; possibly TRBD2 for D (5 bases). From germline, CDR1 is LNHDA and CDR2 SQIVND (reference sequence). This CDR3 spans 16 amino acids. The CDR3 region has the DNA TGTGCCAGTAGTTATACTAGAAGGGTGAACCCCGGGGAGCTGTTTTTT. Protein sequence: CASSYTRRVNPGELFF.

This chain links TRBV19 with TRBJ1-2; 9 bases are shared with TRBD1. The CDR3 extends over 13 amino acids. In germline, CDR1 is LNHDA, CDR2 SQIVND (reference sequence). V dropped 6 bases and J dropped 8; count of bases not matched to a gene: 7. CDR3 region: CASRQTGGRGYTF. CDR3 coding DNA: TGTGCCAGTAGGCAGACAGGGGGACGCGGCTACACCTTC.

This chain connects TRBV21-1 to TRBJ2-7; TRBD1 was called by the table and not checked on the DNA. TRBV21-1 is assigned pseudogene status. There are 20 residues in the CDR3. Here the CDR3 reads CASITYPDRVCCHGSYEQYF. The CDR3 nucleotides read TGTGCCAGCATCACTTACCCAGACAGGGTGTGTTGTCATGGTTCCTACGAGCAGTACTTC.

The chain links TRBV6-5 to TRBJ1-2, with D maybe TRBD1 (5 bases). CDR3 length: 14 residues. V lost 6 bases and J lost 8, with 19 bases in between. Germline CDR1 is MNHEY and CDR2 is SVGAGI. CDR3 in DNA: TGTGCCAGCAGCGCCCGCAGGGCCCTGGGGGGCTACACCTTC. Protein: CASSARRALGGYTF.

The genes are TRBV4-1 and TRBJ2-5; 14 nucleotides match TRBD2. The CDR3 consists of 16 residues. Looked up from germline, CDR1 is MGHRA and CDR2 is YSYEKL. Germline trimming cut 4 bases from V and 5 bases from J; bases unmatched to any gene: 6. CDR3 loop: CASSRLAGGLGETQYF. The CDR3 DNA follows: TGCGCCAGCAGCCGACTAGCGGGGGGGCTGGGGGAGACCCAGTACTTC.

The genes are TRBV5-6 and TRBJ1-4, with 8 nucleotides matching TRBD1. This CDR3 spans 16 amino acids. Trimming removed 1 base from V and 8 bases from J; junction bases left unmatched: 10. The germline gives CDR1 SGHDT, CDR2 YYEEEE. DNA of the CDR3: TGTGCCAGCAGCTTGAAGGTTCGACAGGGGAGCGAAAAACTGTTTTTT. Translating gives CASSLKVRQGSEKLFF.

The chain recombines TRBV6-5 with TRBJ2-7; TRBD1 aligns across 7 bases. J lost 6 bases, V lost 6 bases, and 8 bases had no gene match. CDR3 length: 13 amino acids. Germline V lookup: CDR1 MNHEY, CDR2 SVGAGI. Here the CDR3 DNA reads TGTGCCAGCAGCGCAACAGGGGTCCGCGAGCAGTACGTC. Its protein product is CASSATGVREQYV.

V usage is TRBV7-9 and J usage is TRBJ1-2; TRBD1 aligns across 11 bases. Germline V CDR1 and CDR2: SEHNR, FQNEAQ (reference sequence). V trimming: 5 bases; J trimming: 6 bases; junction bases outside the gene matches: 2. The CDR3 contains 13 residues. CDR3 loop: CASSPGQGDGYTF. The CDR3 DNA follows: TGTGCCAGCAGCCCGGGACAGGGGGATGGCTACACCTTC.

The rearrangement uses TRBV18 and TRBJ1-4; tentative D call: TRBD1 (6 bases). From germline, CDR1 is KGHSH and CDR2 LQKENI. V lost 3 bases to trimming and J lost 4 bases, with 15 bases between them. CDR3 length equals 16 residues. The CDR3 sequence: CASSPSQGLSNEKLFF. CDR3 DNA: TGTGCCAGCTCACCCTCCCAGGGGTTAAGTAATGAAAAACTGTTTTTT.

This clone has a single count. The chain couples TRBV15 to TRBJ2-7; D remains unclear. This CDR3 is built from 12 residues. Trimming removed 1 base from V and 3 bases from J, with 4 bases in between. Germline CDR1 reads LNHNV; CDR2 reads YYDKDF (reference sequence). The CDR3 sequence: CATSRAGYEQYV. The CDR3 coding sequence is TGTGCCACCAGCAGAGCAGGCTACGAGCAGTACGTC.

The J gene is TRBJ1-2, the V gene TRBV28, with D unclear. Trimming left V 6 bases short and J 8 bases short, with 10 bases between. The CDR3 sequence is 11 residues long. Germline V gene data show CDR1 as MDHEN and CDR2 as SYDVKM. The CDR3 DNA reads TGTGCCAGCAGATGGAAGGAGGGCTACACCTTC. This gives the protein CASRWKEGYTF.

The V call is TRBV2, the J call TRBJ1-6, with a tentative D call TRBD1 (6 bases). Trimming removed 4 bases from V and 10 bases from J, with 17 bases in between. This CDR3 comprises 15 residues. Germline CDR1 is SNHLY and CDR2 is FYNNEI. CDR3 amino acids: CASSVTDRRRSPLHF. The CDR3 DNA reads TGTGCCAGCAGTGTTACCGACAGGCGTCGGTCACCCCTCCACTTT.

The chain employs TRBV5-6 and TRBJ1-5, with TRBD1 matching 7 bases. The CDR3 has 17 amino acids. Per the germline V gene, CDR1 is SGHDT and CDR2 is YYEEEE. V was clipped by 5 bases and J by 0 bases; unmatched bases: 11. The CDR3 DNA reads TGTGCCAGCAGTCTCACGGGACAGTTTTATAGCAATCAGCCCCAGCATTTT. Residues: CASSLTGQFYSNQPQHF.

The rearrangement links TRBV3-1 (or the pseudogene TRBV3-2) to TRBJ2-7; 9 bases align to TRBD2. V trimming: 4 bases; J trimming: 3 bases; junction bases outside the gene matches: 7. CDR1 LGHDT and CDR2 YNNKEL come from the germline V gene (reference sequence). This CDR3 has 15 amino acids. CDR3 DNA: TGTGCCAGCAGCCCCGGGGCTAGCGGGGTCTACGAGCAGTACGTC. Translation gives CASSPGASGVYEQYV.

V gene TRBV5-6 combines with J gene TRBJ1-1; the D gene is possibly TRBD1 (5 bases). Per the germline V gene, CDR1 is SGHDT and CDR2 is YYEEEE. The CDR3 contains 16 residues. V was clipped by 3 bases and J by 1 base, with 16 bases between them. Written as DNA, the CDR3 is TGTGCCAGCAGCTGGGGGAGGACGGAACGGAACACTGAAGCTTTCTTT. Encoded protein: CASSWGRTERNTEAFF.

This chain links TRBV3-1 (or the pseudogene TRBV3-2) with TRBJ1-1; no firm D call. The CDR3 runs 13 residues. CDR1 is LGHDT, CDR2 YNNKEL, per germline (reference sequence). V lost 2 bases, J lost 1 base, and 5 bases lay in between. CDR3 residues: CASSQSGNTEAFF. CDR3 in DNA: TGTGCCAGCAGCCAATCCGGGAACACTGAAGCTTTCTTT.

The J gene is TRBJ2-1, the V gene TRBV5-8, with TRBD2 identical over 14 bases. Germline assignment: CDR1 SGHTS and CDR2 YDEGEE. V lost 4 bases, J lost 7 bases, and 10 bases stayed unmatched. The CDR3 sequence is 17 residues long. The CDR3 reads CASSPGLAGALSNEQFF. CDR3 in DNA: TGTGCCAGCAGCCCGGGACTAGCGGGGGCCCTCTCTAATGAGCAGTTCTTC. The full variable domain, in which reference TRBV5-8 and TRBJ2-1 provide the parts outside the CDR3, is EAGVTQSPTHLIKTRGQQATLRCSPISGHTSVYWYQQALGLGLQFLLWYDEGEERNRGNFPPRFSGRQFPNYSSELNVNALELEDSALYLCASSPGLAGALSNEQFFGPGTRLTVL.

The chain employs TRBV2 and TRBJ2-2, with TRBD2 identical over 9 bases. The CDR3 contains 15 residues. Germline assignment: CDR1 SNHLY and CDR2 FYNNEI. V shed 6 bases and J 6 bases; nucleotides not matched to a gene: 8. The CDR3 is CASREGLAPPGELFF. Written as DNA, the CDR3 is TGTGCCAGCAGGGAGGGACTAGCCCCGCCCGGGGAGCTGTTTTTT. Based on the CDR3 plus reference TRBV2 and TRBJ2-2, the full variable domain is EPEVTQTPSHQVTQMGQEVILRCVPISNHLYFYWYRQILGQKVEFLVSFYNNEISEKSEIFDDQFSVERPDGSNFTLKIRSTKLEDSAMYFCASREGLAPPGELFFGEGSRLTVL.

This rearrangement joins TRBV5-1 to TRBJ2-3, with 8 bases matching TRBD2. The V gene's germline CDR1 is SGHRS and CDR2 YFSETQ. The CDR3 runs to 18 residues. V shed 0 bases and J 1 base; nucleotides not matched to a gene: 10. The CDR3 loop is CASSLAPSLAVGTDTQYF. The CDR3 region has the DNA TGCGCCAGCAGCTTGGCCCCCTCACTAGCGGTGGGCACAGATACGCAGTATTTT.

The rearrangement joins TRBV6-6 to TRBJ1-2; tentatively, D is TRBD1 (5 bases). Germline assignment: CDR1 MNHNY and CDR2 SVGAGI (reference sequence). V was trimmed by 8 bases and J by 3 bases, leaving 10 bases between them. The CDR3 has 12 residues. The CDR3 coding sequence is TGTGCCAGCCTCAGGGAAGACTATGGCTACACCTTC. Its translation is CASLREDYGYTF.

In this sample, this clone turned up once. This rearrangement joins TRBV3-1 (or the pseudogene TRBV3-2) to TRBJ2-1; 9 positions agree with TRBD2. With V trimmed by 1 base and J by 2 bases, 3 bases remained unmatched. The CDR3 loop spans 16 amino acids. The V gene's germline CDR1 is LGHDT and CDR2 YNNKEL (reference sequence). DNA of the CDR3: TGTGCCAGCAGCCAAGCGGGCGGGGGGGCCTACAATGAGCAGTTCTTC. Translated, it gives CASSQAGGGAYNEQFF.

This clone showed up just once. This sequence joins TRBV9 and TRBJ2-7; tentative D call: TRBD1 (6 bases). In germline, CDR1 is SGDLS, CDR2 YYNGEE. V lost 6 bases and J lost 4, with 11 bases in between. The CDR3 contains 12 residues. Here the CDR3 reads CASNSQGYEQYV. For the CDR3, the DNA is TGTGCCAGCAACTCACAGGGTTACGAGCAGTACGTC.

The chain employs TRBV19 and TRBJ2-5; perhaps TRBD2 as D (5 bases). V lost 1 base to trimming and J lost 2 bases, with 11 bases between them. CDR1 is LNHDA and CDR2 is SQIVND in the germline V gene (reference sequence). This CDR3 is built from 15 residues. The CDR3 bases are TGTGCCAGTAGTATAGGAACTAGGCCGCAAGAGACCCAGTACTTC. Amino acids: CASSIGTRPQETQYF.

This sequence joins TRBV5-1 and TRBJ2-5, with D maybe TRBD1 (5 bases). From germline, CDR1 is SGHRS and CDR2 YFSETQ. With 0 bases removed from V and 5 bases from J, the gap between germline ends came to 14 bases. This CDR3 spans 15 amino acids. CDR3 bases: TGCGCCAGCAGCTTGGAGGGAAAGGGGATGGAGACCCAGTACTTC. Translated: CASSLEGKGMETQYF.